The 30 T cell receptor beta chains below all came from one sample that was sequenced in a study of cytotoxic CD8 clonotypes in ibrutinib-treated CLL. Repertoires were generated with immunoSEQ multiplex PCR, while TCRdb's copy carries only in-frame clones and drops some. The sample carries some 350,000 clones, roughly 70% recorded once. This specimen was PBMCs, taken after 36 months of ibrutinib treatment. The receptors here all came from a human donor with chronic lymphocytic leukemia.

The chain uses TRBV5-1 and TRBJ1-2, with D perhaps matching TRBD1 (6 bases). Germline-derived CDR1 and CDR2 are SGHRS and YFSETQ. The ends were cut back, 1 base at V and 5 bases at J, with 12 bases in the middle. This CDR3 spans 14 amino acids. Here the CDR3 DNA reads TGCGCCAGCAGCTTGACAGGGCGATCGTATGGCTACACCTTC. Protein: CASSLTGRSYGYTF.

This sequence joins TRBV5-1 and TRBJ2-7, with D perhaps being TRBD1 or TRBD2 (6 bases each). Trimming shortened V by 4 bases and J by 5 bases, and 28 bases separated the two germline ends. Germline loops: CDR1 SGHRS, CDR2 YFSETQ. This CDR3 region has 18 residues. This chain's CDR3 is CASSPGASGLHLVHEQYF. The CDR3 nucleotides are TGCGCCAGCAGCCCGGGGGCCTCGGGGTTGCATCTGGTCCACGAGCAGTACTTC.

This clone was found once. The V call is TRBV21-1, the J call TRBJ2-7; the table calls TRBD2, which could not be checked here. TRBV21-1 counts as a pseudogene. The CDR3 has 16 amino acids. As DNA, the CDR3 is TGTGCCAGCAGCATTACTGGTCTAGCGGGCTCCTACGAGCAGTACTTC. This codes for CASSITGLAGSYEQYF.

For this clone: This same CDR3 is encoded by further DNA sequences in the sample. CDR3 coding DNA: TGTGCCAGTAGTATCGCGGGAGGGCCCTACGAGCAGTACTTC. This codes for CASSIAGGPYEQYF. V gene TRBV19 combines with J gene TRBJ2-7; 9 bases are shared with TRBD2. CDR1 and CDR2 from the germline V gene are LNHDA and SQIVND (reference sequence). This CDR3 region has 14 residues. The V gene end was trimmed by 3 bases and the J gene end by 2 bases; junction bases not matched to a gene: 2.

The chain recombines TRBV5-1 with TRBJ2-5, with a weak D call TRBD2 (5 bases). Germline lookup yields CDR1 SGHRS and CDR2 YFSETQ. This CDR3 has 13 residues. V was shortened by 4 bases and J by 5 bases, with 12 bases between the two germline ends. CDR3 DNA: TGCGCCAGCAGCGGCCGGGGTGTGGAGACCCAGTACTTC. Translated, it gives CASSGRGVETQYF.

The V and J genes are TRBV11-2 and TRBJ2-2; D gene unclear. V was shortened by 4 bases and J by 7 bases, with 7 bases between the two germline ends. The length of the CDR3 is 12 residues. Germline V gene data show CDR1 as SGHAT and CDR2 as FQNNGV. CDR3 residues: CASSYRRGELFF. The CDR3 bases are TGTGCCAGCAGCTACCGGCGCGGGGAGCTGTTTTTT.

V is TRBV7-9 and J is TRBJ1-2; D not resolved. CDR1 and CDR2 from the germline V gene are SEHNR and FQNEAQ (reference sequence). Trimming left V 1 base short and J 0 bases short, with 3 bases between. The CDR3 has 13 amino acids. This chain's CDR3 is CASSLDANYGYTF. The CDR3 region has the DNA TGTGCCAGCAGCTTAGACGCTAACTATGGCTACACCTTC.

In this sample, this clone turned up a few times. This chain connects TRBV7-9 to TRBJ2-3, with 8 nucleotides matching TRBD1. Trimming cost V 1 base and J 4 bases; bases outside gene matches: 7. This CDR3 contains 16 residues. Germline CDR1 is SEHNR and CDR2 is FQNEAQ (reference sequence). The CDR3 DNA reads as TGTGCCAGCAGCTTAGGCCGGACAGGGCTTTCAGATACGCAGTATTTT. Its protein is CASSLGRTGLSDTQYF.

The J gene is TRBJ2-5, the V gene TRBV11-2; D ambiguous. The CDR3 has 14 residues. Trimming took off 5 bases at V and 9 bases at J, with 19 bases between the two ends. The V gene's germline CDR1 is SGHAT and CDR2 FQNNGV. For the CDR3, the DNA is TGTGCCAGCAGCGCCGCGCGACCGGGTGGGGCCCAGTACTTC. Translated, it gives CASSAARPGGAQYF.

The chain uses TRBV28 and TRBJ2-1; D is undetermined. This CDR3 is built from 12 residues. The V end lost 1 base, the J end lost 9 bases, and 7 bases lay between the germline ends. Looked up from germline, CDR1 is MDHEN and CDR2 is SYDVKM. The CDR3 loop reads CASSLSQAEQFF. Here the CDR3 DNA reads TGTGCCAGCAGTTTATCCCAGGCTGAGCAGTTCTTC.

This clone was seen once. The rearrangement joins TRBV7-2 to TRBJ2-7; D perhaps matches TRBD1 (5 bases). This CDR3 comprises 14 residues. Germline V gene data show CDR1 as SGHTA and CDR2 as FQGNSA. The ends were cut back, 3 bases at V and 0 bases at J, with 9 bases in the middle. DNA of the CDR3: TGTGCCAGCAGCTTTGACAGCAGCTCCTACGAGCAGTACTTC. It codes for CASSFDSSSYEQYF.

This chain connects TRBV7-8 to TRBJ2-3; D is ambiguous. Germline V lookup: CDR1 SGHVS, CDR2 FQNEAQ. The CDR3 has 18 amino acids. V was pared by 1 base and J by 2 bases, with 19 bases between. The DNA of the CDR3 is TGTGCCAGCAGCTTAGTTCCCAGGCGAATGGACCACACAGATACGCAGTATTTT. It is translated as CASSLVPRRMDHTDTQYF.

The chain uses TRBV29-1 and TRBJ2-7; 10 nucleotides align to TRBD2. The CDR3 has 13 residues. CDR1 is SQVTM, CDR2 ANQGSEA, per germline. V trimming: 6 bases; J trimming: 2 bases; junction bases outside the gene matches: 4. The DNA for the CDR3 is TGCAGCGTCTTGAGCGGGAGGGCCTACGAGCAGTACTTC. Translated: CSVLSGRAYEQYF.

Only a few counts were recorded for this clone. The V call is TRBV29-1, the J call TRBJ1-1; 8 bases match TRBD1. The V gene's germline CDR1 is SQVTM and CDR2 ANQGSEA. The V segment lost 7 bases and the J segment 5 bases; nucleotides outside the gene matches: 6. The CDR3 contains 12 residues. This CDR3 is CSADRGPTEAFF. For the CDR3, the DNA is TGCAGCGCCGACAGGGGCCCTACTGAAGCTTTCTTT.

This chain links TRBV9 with TRBJ1-1; D is perhaps TRBD1 (6 bases). CDR1 is SGDLS and CDR2 is YYNGEE in the germline V gene. Trimming took 0 bases from V and 0 from J, leaving 12 bases between them. This CDR3 has 16 residues. For the CDR3, the DNA is TGTGCCAGCAGCGTAGAAGGGGGGCTCATGAACACTGAAGCTTTCTTT. It is translated as CASSVEGGLMNTEAFF. Drawing the rest from reference TRBV9 and TRBJ1-1, the complete variable domain is DSGVTQTPKHLITATGQRVTLRCSPRSGDLSVYWYQQSLDQGLQFLIQYYNGEERAKGNILERFSAQQFPDLHSELNLSSLELGDSALYFCASSVEGGLMNTEAFFGQGTRLTVV.

V gene TRBV28 combines with J gene TRBJ2-5; D remains unclear. CDR1 is MDHEN, CDR2 SYDVKM, per germline. Trimming pared 3 bases from V and 2 bases from J, leaving 16 bases between. The CDR3 extends over 16 amino acids. The CDR3 loop reads CASSFLRTSPQETQYF. CDR3 coding DNA: TGTGCCAGCAGTTTTTTAAGGACGAGTCCTCAAGAGACCCAGTACTTC.

J is TRBJ1-5 and V is TRBV15, with D possibly TRBD1 on 6 matching bases. In germline, CDR1 is LNHNV, CDR2 YYDKDF (reference sequence). V shed 0 bases and J shed 3 bases, with 9 bases lying between them. This CDR3 has 15 residues. The CDR3 loop reads CATSRDRTVNQPQHF. In DNA, the CDR3 is TGTGCCACCAGCAGAGATCGGACAGTCAATCAGCCCCAGCATTTT.

The V call is TRBV4-1, the J call TRBJ2-1; tentatively, D is TRBD2 (5 bases). The V gene lost 6 bases and the J gene lost 2 bases, with 14 bases spanning the gap. Germline CDR1 MGHRA, CDR2 YSYEKL. This CDR3 is 15 amino acids long. Here the CDR3 reads CASSRTGTTYNEQFF. The CDR3 bases are TGCGCCAGCAGTCGAACGGGAACAACCTACAATGAGCAGTTCTTC.

About this clone: This sample includes further DNA sequences coding for the same CDR3. V usage is TRBV27 and J usage is TRBJ2-5, with no clear D. The CDR3 runs 11 residues. Between the trimmed V and J ends, which lost 3 bases and 1 base, there was a span of 0 bases. The germline V gene encodes CDR1 MNHEY and CDR2 SMNVEV (reference sequence). CDR3 nucleotide sequence: TGTGCCAGCAGTTTCCAAGAGACCCAGTACTTC. Amino acid sequence: CASSFQETQYF.

In its sample, this clone was seen a few times. V gene TRBV11-3 combines with J gene TRBJ1-1; D is ambiguous. The CDR3 contains 13 residues. From germline, CDR1 is SGHNT and CDR2 YENEEA. V gave up 1 base and J gave up 2 bases, with 5 bases separating them. CDR3 sequence (DNA): TGTGCCAGCAGCTTAGGTAGCAACACTGAAGCTTTCTTT. It encodes CASSLGSNTEAFF.

The chain has TRBV28 and TRBJ2-7; TRBD1 matches 9 bases. CDR3 length equals 12 residues. The ends lost 10 bases at V and 5 bases at J; junction bases unmatched: 6. Per germline, CDR1 MDHEN and CDR2 SYDVKM. The DNA of the CDR3 is TGTGCCATCGGGACAGGGCTGCACGAGCAGTACTTC. This encodes CAIGTGLHEQYF. The entire variable domain, with the rest obtained from reference TRBV28 and TRBJ2-7, is as follows: DVKVTQSSRYLVKRTGEKVFLECVQDMDHENMFWYRQDPGLGLRLIYFSYDVKMKEKGDIPEGYSVSREKKERFSLILESASTNQTSMYLCAIGTGLHEQYFGPGTRLTVT.

This chain uses TRBV2 with TRBJ2-3, with D perhaps TRBD2 (5 bases). V was trimmed by 7 bases and J by 2 bases, leaving 10 bases between them. Germline V gives CDR1 SNHLY, CDR2 FYNNEI. The CDR3 extends over 13 amino acids. CDR3 in amino acids: CASNLAYTDTQYF. CDR3 bases: TGTGCCAGCAACCTAGCCTACACAGATACGCAGTATTTT.

This chain connects TRBV5-6 to TRBJ1-6; the D is unclear. This CDR3 region has 11 residues. Germline assignment: CDR1 SGHDT and CDR2 YYEEEE. V lost 3 bases, J lost 13 bases, and 8 bases lay in between. Written as DNA, the CDR3 is TGTGCCAGCAGCTCCCTTTTTCCCCTCCACTTT. Translating gives CASSSLFPLHF.

This clone occurred a few times. Written as DNA, the CDR3 is TGTGCCAGCAGTTCTTATAGGGAGGGCTACGAGCAGTACTTC. Translated: CASSSYREGYEQYF. V gene TRBV27 combines with J gene TRBJ2-7, with TRBD2 matching 7 bases. Germline V gives CDR1 MNHEY, CDR2 SMNVEV (reference sequence). The CDR3 length is 14 residues. V shed 4 bases and J 3 bases; nucleotides not matched to a gene: 6.

The rearrangement uses TRBV10-2 and TRBJ2-7; no definite D call. The CDR3 runs 14 residues. Germline V gives CDR1 WSHSY, CDR2 SAAADI. V was trimmed by 2 bases and J by 3 bases, leaving 11 bases between them. The CDR3 is CASSEIGNDYEQYF. CDR3 DNA: TGCGCCAGCAGTGAGATAGGGAACGACTACGAGCAGTACTTC.

The rearrangement links TRBV4-1 to TRBJ2-3; the D gene is possibly TRBD1 (5 bases). The germline gives CDR1 MGHRA, CDR2 YSYEKL. The CDR3 extends over 16 amino acids. V was pared by 4 bases and J by 6 bases, with 20 bases between. This chain's CDR3 is CASSPLVGLEWDTQYF. Here the CDR3 DNA reads TGCGCCAGCAGCCCTCTCGTGGGGCTAGAATGGGATACGCAGTATTTT.

This clone was counted a single time. The DNA for the CDR3 is TGTGCCAGCAGCTTAGTGGGACGTAGCCAAGAGACCCAGTACTTC. It translates to CASSLVGRSQETQYF. This sequence joins TRBV11-2 and TRBJ2-5; D may be TRBD1 or TRBD2 (5 bases each). V was cut by 1 base and J by 1 base, with 10 bases left in between. The germline gives CDR1 SGHAT, CDR2 FQNNGV. The length of the CDR3 is 15 residues.

J is TRBJ1-2 and V is TRBV12-5; D is undetermined. The CDR3 consists of 14 residues. Looked up from germline, CDR1 is LGHNT and CDR2 is FRNRAP. The ends were cut back, 4 bases at V and 8 bases at J, with 17 bases in the middle. The CDR3 bases are TGTGCTAGTGGTTCTCTACGTCGGAGGTTAGGCTACACCTTC. This codes for CASGSLRRRLGYTF.

This clone has a single count. This sequence joins TRBV10-3 and TRBJ2-1, with unresolved D. The CDR3 sequence is 12 residues long. V lost 0 bases and J 7 bases, leaving 4 bases between the germline ends. Germline V CDR1 and CDR2: ENHRY, SYGVKD. The CDR3 DNA is TGTGCCATCAGTGAGTCGGGGAATGAGCAGTTCTTC. Translating it yields CAISESGNEQFF.

This clone was seen only once. This chain uses TRBV19 with TRBJ2-3; a weak D match, TRBD2 (5 bases). Germline V gives CDR1 LNHDA, CDR2 SQIVND (reference sequence). V was cut by 3 bases and J by 0 bases, with 13 bases left in between. This CDR3 spans 16 amino acids. CDR3 loop: CASSIPRGSSTDTQYF. Here the CDR3 DNA reads TGTGCCAGTAGTATCCCCAGAGGGTCCAGCACAGATACGCAGTATTTT.